The 29 T cell receptor beta chains presented below share a single source sample, sequenced in a study of blood T cell repertoires in COVID-19. Data came from immunoSEQ multiplex PCR; TCRdb stores just in-frame clones and leaves some out. This table holds a few hundred thousand clones, roughly 90% found once. Input material: peripheral blood. Receptors originate from a woman in her forties or fifties with active or convalescent COVID-19.

The gene calls are TRBV19 and TRBJ2-6, with 9 bases lining up with TRBD1. Germline CDR1 is LNHDA and CDR2 is SQIVND (reference sequence). The V segment lost 3 bases and the J segment 2 bases; nucleotides outside the gene matches: 8. The length of the CDR3 is 18 residues. The CDR3 here is CASSMAEDRGAGANVLTF. The CDR3, as DNA: TGTGCCAGTAGTATGGCCGAGGACAGGGGAGCTGGGGCCAACGTCCTGACTTTC.

The chain uses TRBV12-5 and TRBJ1-2, with D possibly being TRBD1 (6 bases). The CDR3 has 15 amino acids. With 5 bases removed from V and 5 bases from J, the gap between germline ends came to 18 bases. Per germline, CDR1 LGHNT and CDR2 FRNRAP. CDR3: CASGGWTALFYGYTF. The DNA of the CDR3 is TGTGCTAGTGGTGGCTGGACAGCTCTTTTTTATGGCTACACCTTC.

This clone was recorded once. CDR3 in DNA: TGTGCCAGCAGCTTGGGGGGCCAGAGCTCTGGGGCCAACGTCCTGACTTTC. Translation gives CASSLGGQSSGANVLTF. This sequence joins TRBV5-4 and TRBJ2-6; D is possibly TRBD1 (5 bases). The CDR3 runs to 17 residues. Trimming shortened V by 0 bases and J by 0 bases, and 10 bases separated the two germline ends. Germline CDR1 is SGHNT and CDR2 is YYREEE (reference sequence).

The J gene is TRBJ1-1, the V gene TRBV30; no clear D. The germline CDR1 and CDR2 sequences are GTSNPN and SVGIG (reference sequence). V shed 5 bases and J shed 3 bases, with 7 bases lying between them. CDR3 length: 11 residues. The CDR3 DNA follows: TGTGCCTGGGACCAGGACACTGAAGCTTTCTTT. Protein product: CAWDQDTEAFF.

The rearrangement uses TRBV3-1 (or the pseudogene TRBV3-2) and TRBJ1-6; D unresolved. The CDR3 runs 15 residues. The germline V gene encodes CDR1 LGHDT and CDR2 YNNKEL (reference sequence). Trimming pared 0 bases from V and 9 bases from J, leaving 12 bases between. The CDR3 DNA reads as TGTGCCAGCAGCCAAGATTCCCCTGTGTTTTCACCCCTCCACTTT. Its protein product is CASSQDSPVFSPLHF.

CDR3 loop: CASSLQGLGLHTEAFF. The CDR3 DNA follows: TGCGCCAGCAGCTTGCAGGGTCTCGGGTTACACACTGAAGCTTTCTTT. The chain employs TRBV5-1 and TRBJ1-1, with D possibly being TRBD1 (5 bases). CDR1 and CDR2 from the germline V gene are SGHRS and YFSETQ. With 1 base removed from V and 3 bases from J, the gap between germline ends came to 16 bases. CDR3 size: 16 residues.

The CDR3 DNA reads TGCGCCAGCAGCCAATCTGTCCGGGACTGGGTTTCGAGCTCCTACGAGCAGTACTTC. Translated, it gives CASSQSVRDWVSSSYEQYF. The chain combines TRBV4-1 with TRBJ2-7; D is possibly TRBD2 (6 bases). Germline CDR1 reads MGHRA; CDR2 reads YSYEKL. V was trimmed by 2 bases and J by 0 bases, leaving 23 bases between them. The CDR3 is 19 amino acids.

This chain links TRBV6-2 or TRBV6-3 with TRBJ1-1; D possibly corresponds to TRBD1 (5 bases). The CDR3 is made up of 12 amino acids. V shed 5 bases and J shed 10 bases, with 14 bases lying between them. The germline CDR1 and CDR2 sequences are MNHEY and SVGEGT. CDR3 bases: TGTGCCAGCAGTCTTATTAACACAGGAGCTTTCTTT. Amino acids: CASSLINTGAFF.

In this sample, this clone turned up once. The chain links TRBV5-1 to TRBJ1-4; possible D gene TRBD1, 5 bases. V was cut by 4 bases and J by 7 bases, with 20 bases left in between. The CDR3 is made up of 16 amino acids. The germline CDR1 and CDR2 sequences are SGHRS and YFSETQ. The CDR3 loop is CASSASWDGGGEKLFF. The CDR3 coding sequence is TGCGCCAGCAGCGCCTCCTGGGACGGCGGGGGTGAAAAACTGTTTTTT.

The chain joins TRBV10-2 to TRBJ2-7; 8 nucleotides match TRBD1. V gave up 4 bases and J gave up 1 base; unmatched junction bases: 3. Germline lookup yields CDR1 WSHSY and CDR2 SAAADI. CDR3 length: 14 residues. The CDR3 reads CASSGRDRSYEQYF. The CDR3 DNA sequence: TGCGCCAGCAGTGGTAGGGACAGGTCCTACGAGCAGTACTTC.

The chain joins TRBV5-1 to TRBJ1-6; TRBD1 agrees at 9 bases. The CDR3 consists of 15 residues. The J segment lost 10 bases and the V segment lost 0 bases, leaving 5 bases of the junction unmatched. Germline CDR1 is SGHRS and CDR2 is YFSETQ. CDR3 sequence: CASSLAGQGRSPLHF. The CDR3 DNA reads TGCGCCAGCAGCTTGGCGGGACAGGGCAGATCACCCCTCCACTTT.

This rearrangement joins TRBV5-1 to TRBJ2-2; TRBD1 might be the D (6 bases). The CDR3 runs to 15 residues. Germline lookup yields CDR1 SGHRS and CDR2 YFSETQ. Deletions cut 2 bases from V and 3 bases from J, with 11 bases between. Here the CDR3 DNA reads TGCGCCAGCAGCTTCAGGGGCCTCCACACCGGGGAGCTGTTTTTT. Protein product: CASSFRGLHTGELFF.

The V and J genes are TRBV9 and TRBJ2-3, with 14 bases aligning to TRBD2. The V segment lost 5 bases and the J segment 1 base; nucleotides outside the gene matches: 9. The CDR3 is 18 residues long. Germline V gives CDR1 SGDLS, CDR2 YYNGEE. The CDR3: CASRSGTSGSGGTDTQYF. The CDR3 bases are TGTGCCAGCAGATCCGGGACTAGCGGGAGTGGGGGCACAGATACGCAGTATTTT.

The chain links TRBV7-2 to TRBJ2-3; the match to TRBD2 covers 8 bases. This CDR3 spans 15 amino acids. Unmatched junction bases numbered 8, after V lost 5 bases and J lost 4 bases. CDR1 and CDR2 (germline): SGHTA, FQGNSA. The CDR3: CASSRSGKGADTQYF. The CDR3 coding sequence is TGTGCCAGCAGCCGTAGCGGGAAGGGGGCAGATACGCAGTATTTT.

The chain has TRBV6-5 and TRBJ2-2, with D possibly TRBD2 on 6 matching bases. CDR1 and CDR2 (germline): MNHEY, SVGAGI. The CDR3 has 14 amino acids. V was pared by 2 bases and J by 5 bases, with 9 bases between. The CDR3 region is CASSYDSGTGELFF. In nucleotides, the CDR3 is TGTGCCAGCAGTTACGATAGCGGAACCGGGGAGCTGTTTTTT.

The rearrangement joins TRBV28 to TRBJ2-1; 10 bases match TRBD2. CDR3 length equals 16 residues. Germline CDR1 and CDR2: MDHEN and SYDVKM. V lost 3 bases to trimming and J lost 4 bases; unmatched junction nucleotides: 6. Here the CDR3 DNA reads TGTGCCAGCAGTTTGCCGGGACTAGCGTTTTACAATGAGCAGTTCTTC. Amino acid sequence: CASSLPGLAFYNEQFF.

The chain combines TRBV2 with TRBJ2-5; D call uncertain. V lost 3 bases and J lost 4, with 12 bases in between. Germline values: CDR1 SNHLY, CDR2 FYNNEI. The CDR3 covers 14 residues. CDR3 nucleotide sequence: TGTGCCAGCAGTGACCCCGTGCAGTCAGAGACCCAGTACTTC. Its protein product is CASSDPVQSETQYF.

The J gene is TRBJ2-7, the V gene TRBV12-3 or TRBV12-4; no definite D call. The CDR3 spans 13 residues. The V end lost 4 bases, the J end lost 4 bases, and 11 bases lay between the germline ends. Here the CDR3 reads CASSYSHSYEQYF. CDR3 in DNA: TGTGCCAGCAGTTATTCTCACAGTTACGAGCAGTACTTC.

V and J are TRBV5-1 and TRBJ2-2; the match to TRBD1 covers 7 bases. The germline V gene encodes CDR1 SGHRS and CDR2 YFSETQ. This CDR3 contains 16 residues. Losses at the gene ends were 4 bases for V and 2 bases for J; bases not matched to a gene: 8. CDR3 region: CASSDGQAFNTGELFF. CDR3 sequence (DNA): TGCGCCAGCAGCGATGGACAGGCCTTTAACACCGGGGAGCTGTTTTTT.

The J gene is TRBJ1-3, the V gene TRBV11-3; no clear D gene. CDR1 is SGHNT and CDR2 is YENEEA in the germline V gene. This CDR3 is 15 amino acids long. The V and J ends lost 6 bases and 8 bases respectively, with 20 bases between them. The CDR3 spells CASRLKQTPVDTIYF. CDR3 sequence (DNA): TGTGCCAGCAGACTGAAACAGACGCCAGTGGACACCATATATTTT.

The V and J genes are TRBV7-3 and TRBJ2-2; D is possibly TRBD2 (6 bases). The ends were cut back, 1 base at V and 6 bases at J, with 12 bases in the middle. Germline CDR1 reads SGHTA; CDR2 reads FQGTGA. The CDR3 is 15 residues long. As DNA, the CDR3 is TGTGCCAGCAGCTTAAAGACCAGCGGGTCCGGGGAGCTGTTTTTT. Protein: CASSLKTSGSGELFF. Based on the CDR3 plus reference TRBV7-3 and TRBJ2-2, the full variable domain is GAGVSQTPSNKVTEKGKYVELRCDPISGHTALYWYRQSLGQGPEFLIYFQGTGAADDSGLPNDRFFAVRPEGSVSTLKIQRTERGDSAVYLCASSLKTSGSGELFFGEGSRLTVL.

This clone has a handful of counts. Additional DNA sequences in this sample encode the identical CDR3. V and J are TRBV6-2 or TRBV6-3 and TRBJ2-7, with D possibly being TRBD2 (5 bases). The CDR3 is 13 residues long. Germline lookup yields CDR1 MNHEY and CDR2 SVGEGT. Trimming took off 0 bases at V and 4 bases at J, with 7 bases between the two ends. This CDR3 reads CASSYSRVYEQYF. The DNA of the CDR3 is TGTGCCAGCAGTTACTCGCGGGTTTACGAGCAGTACTTC.

The chain carries TRBV5-4 and TRBJ1-2; 7 bases fit TRBD1. The V gene end was trimmed by 1 base and the J gene end by 10 bases; junction bases not matched to a gene: 10. CDR3 size: 14 residues. Germline V gives CDR1 SGHNT, CDR2 YYREEE (reference sequence). DNA for the CDR3: TGTGCCAGCAGCTTGTCACAGGGGCAAACCTTCTACACCTTC. Translating gives CASSLSQGQTFYTF.

The CDR3 here is CASSKDDRGQECQPQHF. CDR3 in DNA: TGTGCCAGCAGCAAAGACGACAGGGGGCAGGAATGTCAGCCCCAGCATTTT. The chain recombines TRBV21-1 with TRBJ1-5; the table gives TRBD1 as D, unverified against the DNA. TRBV21-1 is deemed a pseudogene. CDR3 length equals 17 residues.

The chain is built from TRBV6-6 and TRBJ2-1, with 10 bases lining up with TRBD2. V trimming: 11 bases; J trimming: 6 bases; junction bases outside the gene matches: 7. This CDR3 comprises 13 residues. Germline-derived CDR1 and CDR2 are MNHNY and SVGAGI (reference sequence). This CDR3 is CAGSGTSVNEQFF. CDR3 DNA sequence: TGTGCCGGCTCCGGGACTAGCGTCAATGAGCAGTTCTTC.

V usage is TRBV24-1 and J usage is TRBJ2-1, with D uncertain. CDR3 length equals 11 residues. V shed 4 bases and J shed 10 bases, with 7 bases lying between them. From germline, CDR1 is KGHDR and CDR2 SFDVKD. CDR3 in amino acids: CATSDQTEQFF. The CDR3 nucleotides are TGTGCCACCAGTGACCAAACAGAGCAGTTCTTC.

The chain joins TRBV10-3 to TRBJ2-2; 13 bases line up with TRBD2. Germline lookup yields CDR1 ENHRY and CDR2 SYGVKD. J gave up 0 bases and V 5 bases, and 12 bases lay outside the gene matches. The CDR3 length is 20 residues. The chain's CDR3 is CAISQGRTSGGRSNTGELFF. CDR3 bases: TGTGCCATCAGTCAAGGTCGGACTAGCGGGGGTCGGTCGAACACCGGGGAGCTGTTTTTT.

The chain combines TRBV9 with TRBJ2-5, with no clear D. The germline CDR1 and CDR2 sequences are SGDLS and YYNGEE. The CDR3 covers 13 residues. V was clipped by 4 bases and J by 5 bases, with 12 bases between them. For the CDR3, the DNA is TGTGCCAGCAGCCGCAATTGGGCCGAGACCCAGTACTTC. Translating gives CASSRNWAETQYF.

This clone has only one observation. The gene calls are TRBV19 and TRBJ1-6; no clear D gene. This CDR3 comprises 12 residues. Germline V gives CDR1 LNHDA, CDR2 SQIVND (reference sequence). DNA for the CDR3: TGTGCTACCCGCCGGTCAGGTTCACCCCTCCACTTT. This codes for CATRRSGSPLHF. The variable domain in full, with the rest retrieved from reference TRBV19 and TRBJ1-6, is DGGITQSPKYLFRKEGQNVTLSCEQNLNHDAMYWYRQDPGQGLRLIYYSQIVNDFQKGDIAEGYSVSREKKESFPLTVTSAQKNPTAFYLCATRRSGSPLHFGNGTRLTVT.